This T cell receptor (beta chain) was captured in a study of blood T cell repertoires in COVID-19 (dated by TCRdb to about 2020). For the wider study: Collaborator samples came from the United States, Italy and Spain and covered acute and convalescent phases of COVID-19. The prospective study material was composed of cDNA or gDNA derived from T cells, B-cell-depleted T cells, or PBMCs. The dataset comprised deeply sampled blood TCRbeta repertoires from subjects exposed to, actively infected with, or recovered from COVID-19. The repertoires were made available in a free public database intended to serve as a resource for research on the immune response to SARS-CoV-2. Samples came from the ongoing ImmuneRACE study (first 160 participants) plus 1,254 subjects from 6 global collaborators. A de-identified subject ID, COVID-19 status, age in years and sex were almost always included in the sample metadata. Where available, HLA class I and class II types were obtained from metadata supplied by the sample provider rather than from assay-based typing.

The junction carries 13 bases between V and J, which are trimmed by 3 bases and 5 bases respectively. CDR1 SGHAT and CDR2 FQNNGV are derived from the germline V gene. Measured from the cysteine to the phenylalanine, the CDR3 is 15 residues long. Only the CDR3 part of the read is kept: 45 bases, read in frame from the first base. In regard to this clone: Its binding antigen is unknown. Within one base of it there is no much larger clone, and no base qualities were kept.

The collaborating institutions used their own protocols to collect whole blood in K2EDTA tubes. For TCRbeta analysis, collaborators shipped samples as frozen whole blood, isolated PBMCs, or DNA extracted from either of those sample types. TCRbeta CDR3 regions were amplified from genomic DNA using the immunoSEQ Assay, a bias-controlled multiplex PCR. In the source study's methods: Within the assay, amplification of reference gene primers was used to estimate how many nucleated cells each sample contained. To quantify the absolute abundance of each unique TCRbeta CDR3 rearrangement, sequence reads were collapsed and filtered. For each sample, productive Simpson clonality was calculated as the square root of Simpson's diversity index over productive rearrangements. Imported from immuneACCESS, the table was reduced by TCRdb to in-frame sequences with V and J called. These copies leave out some clones; in studies compared against another copy, an unresolved V gene accounts for under half, and the cause of the remainder is not known. That table gives V, J and clone size, and the DNA gave D and trimming. This sample lists some 110,000 clones; 70% to 90% were detected once. Together, the top ten hold over 1.2% of the sample.

The investigation overall reported the following: The quantity of clinical and demographic metadata differed by source and by participant and was supplied without curation.

This TCR came from a middle-aged man with acute or convalescent COVID-19. The chain is assembled from TRBV11-2 and TRBJ2-2, and TRBD1 may be the D gene, going by 6 matching bases. Sequenced input: peripheral blood. The CDR3 loop reads CASSFLRGLTGELFF. The DNA sequence is TGTGCCAGCAGCTTTCTCAGGGGTCTAACCGGGGAGCTGTTTTTT.